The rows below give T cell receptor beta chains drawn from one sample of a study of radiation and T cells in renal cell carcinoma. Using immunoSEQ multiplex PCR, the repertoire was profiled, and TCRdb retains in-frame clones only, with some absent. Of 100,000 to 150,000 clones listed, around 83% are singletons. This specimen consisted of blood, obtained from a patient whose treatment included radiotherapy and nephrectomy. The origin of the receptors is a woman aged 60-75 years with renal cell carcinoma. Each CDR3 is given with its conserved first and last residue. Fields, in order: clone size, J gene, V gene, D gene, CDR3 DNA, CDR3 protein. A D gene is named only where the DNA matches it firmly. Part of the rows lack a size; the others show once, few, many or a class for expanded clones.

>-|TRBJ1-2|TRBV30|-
TGTGCCTGGGGTGGCACAGGGTACTATGGCTACACCTTC
CAWGGTGYYGYTF
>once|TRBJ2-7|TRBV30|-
TGTGCCTGGAGGCCATTGGACAGTGGCTACGAGCAGTACTTC
CAWRPLDSGYEQYF
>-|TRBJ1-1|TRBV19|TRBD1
TGTGCCAGTAGTCAGACAGGGGCCACTGAAGCTTTCTTT
CASSQTGATEAFF
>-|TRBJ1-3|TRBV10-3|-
TGTGCCATCGCCGGTGATGGAAACACCATATATTTT
CAIAGDGNTIYF
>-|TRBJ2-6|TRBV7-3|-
TGTGCCAGCAGCGCCGACGGTGTGCCCAGCTCTGGGGCCAACGTCCTGACTTTC
CASSADGVPSSGANVLTF
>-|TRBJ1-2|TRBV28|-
TGTGCCAGCACCATCGGGGGGGCTGGCTACACCTTC
CASTIGGAGYTF
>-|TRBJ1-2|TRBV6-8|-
TGTGCCAGCAGTTACCCGTCCGGGAAATCTCACTATGGCTACACCTTC
CASSYPSGKSHYGYTF
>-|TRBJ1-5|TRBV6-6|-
TGTGCCAGCAGTGCAGGGGATACCCGGACTCAGCCCCAGCATTTT
CASSAGDTRTQPQHF
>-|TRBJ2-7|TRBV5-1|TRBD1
TGCGCCAGCAGCTTGGACAGGGGGCGGTGGGGCGAGCAGTACTTC
CASSLDRGRWGEQYF
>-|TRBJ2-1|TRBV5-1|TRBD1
TGCGCCAGCAGCCTGACAGGGGGCTCCTACAATGAGCAGTTCTTC
CASSLTGGSYNEQFF
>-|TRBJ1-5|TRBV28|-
TGTGCCAGTACAGGTACTAGCAATCAGCCCCAGCATTTT
CASTGTSNQPQHF
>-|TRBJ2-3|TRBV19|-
TGTGCCAGTAAGGTCCCAGGGCGCACAGATACGCAGTATTTT
CASKVPGRTDTQYF
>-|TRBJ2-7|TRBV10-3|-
TGTGCCACCACGGGCGAGGGGATCGACGAGCAGTACTTC
CATTGEGIDEQYF
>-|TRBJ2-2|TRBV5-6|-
TGTGCCAGCAGCCGCAGGAACACCGGGGAGCTGTTTTTT
CASSRRNTGELFF
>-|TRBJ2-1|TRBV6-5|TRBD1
TGTGCCAGCAGTCGACAGGGATGGAAGGGCAATGAGCAGTTCTTC
CASSRQGWKGNEQFF
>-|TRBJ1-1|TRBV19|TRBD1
TGTGCCAGTACCACCGTTACAGGGGCCACTGAAGCTTTCTTT
CASTTVTGATEAFF
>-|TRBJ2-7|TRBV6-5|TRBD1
TGTGCCAGCGGGGACAGGGTGGGGGAGCAGTACTTC
CASGDRVGEQYF
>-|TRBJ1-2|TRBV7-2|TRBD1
TGTGCCAGCAGCCGTTCCGGGACAGATAACTATGGCTACACCTTC
CASSRSGTDNYGYTF
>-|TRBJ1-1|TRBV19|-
TGTGCCAGTAGTATAGCCGGAATTTCCACTGAAGCTTTCTTT
CASSIAGISTEAFF
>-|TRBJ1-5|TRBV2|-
TGTGCCAGCAGTGTAGGGCCTGAGGGCAATCAGCCCCAGCATTTT
CASSVGPEGNQPQHF
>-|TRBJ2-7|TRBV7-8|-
TGTGCCAGCAGCTTAGGGGGAGGAATGGGCGAGCAGTACTTC
CASSLGGGMGEQYF
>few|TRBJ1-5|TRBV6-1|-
TGTGCCAGCATTCTCGGTAGCAATCAGCCCCAGCATTTT
CASILGSNQPQHF